The 13 T cell receptor beta chains listed next were all sequenced from one sample in a study of Graves' ophthalmopathy and Graves' hyperthyroidism. The authors amplified TCR beta CDR3 regions, and they did so from RNA transcripts for repertoire sequencing. First-round RT-PCR employed HTBI primers, with a second-round multiplex PCR after it. TCRdb fed the multiplex PCR reads into MiXCR, producing one record per CDR3 protein. The sample lists around 600,000 distinct CDR3 sequences; 35% to 50% were seen once. The sequencing sample was made of peripheral blood. The receptor source for this set is an adult man with Graves' ophthalmopathy.

Note on this clonotype: It may be a read error: a sequence one base away is much more abundant. V and J are TRBV9 and TRBJ1-4; 7 bases match TRBD1. This CDR3 is built from 15 residues. Germline CDR1 and CDR2: SGDLS and YYNGEE. This CDR3 reads CASSEGDRPNEKLSF. The CDR3 nucleotides are TGTGCCAGCAGCGAGGGGGACAGACCTAATGAAAAACTGTCTTTT.

The gene calls are TRBV2 and TRBJ1-1; D gene uncertain. The CDR3 runs 15 residues. Trimming took 5 bases from V and 2 from J, leaving 15 bases between them. In germline, CDR1 is SNHLY, CDR2 FYNNEI. CDR3 region: CASSLTASFNTEAFF. Written as DNA, the CDR3 is TGTGCCAGCAGTTTGACCGCCAGTTTCAACACTGAAGCTTTCTTT. Looking up the rest from reference TRBV2 and TRBJ1-1 gives the full variable domain: EPEVTQTPSHQVTQMGQEVILRCVPISNHLYFYWYRQILGQKVEFLVSFYNNEISEKSEIFDDQFSVERPDGSNFTLKIRSTKLEDSAMYFCASSLTASFNTEAFFGQGTRLTVV.

V is TRBV20-1 and J is TRBJ2-7, with a tentative D call TRBD1 (6 bases). The CDR3 runs 13 residues. Per the germline V gene, CDR1 is DFQATT and CDR2 is SNEGSKA (reference sequence). The CDR3 reads CSVGFRGPYEQYF. CDR3 coding DNA: TGCAGCGTTGGGTTCAGGGGACCCTACGAGCAGTACTTC.

The rearrangement joins TRBV9 to TRBJ2-7; weak D call: TRBD1 (6 bases). The CDR3 covers 13 residues. Trimming pared 7 bases from V and 7 bases from J, leaving 18 bases between. Germline CDR1 SGDLS, CDR2 YYNGEE. CDR3 in amino acids: CASGHDRLGEQYF. The CDR3 nucleotides are TGTGCCAGCGGCCATGACAGGCTCGGGGAGCAGTACTTC.

Concerning this clonotype: A read error may explain this, as a much larger clone is one base away. The rearrangement uses TRBV7-8 and TRBJ2-5; perhaps TRBD2 as D (5 bases). Trimming pared 2 bases from V and 5 bases from J, leaving 30 bases between. The CDR3 has 20 residues. CDR1 SGHVS and CDR2 FQNEAQ come from the germline V gene. CDR3 sequence reads: CASSLQPTPLRRHGGETQYF. DNA for the CDR3: TGTGCCAGCAGCTTACAACCCACCCCGTTAAGGAGGCATGGTGGGGAGACCCAGTACTTC.

The V gene is TRBV20-1, the J gene TRBJ2-7; the match to TRBD2 covers 8 bases. Germline assignment: CDR1 DFQATT and CDR2 SNEGSKA (reference sequence). The CDR3 is 14 residues long. V gave up 0 bases and J gave up 4 bases; unmatched junction bases: 5. As DNA, the CDR3 is TGCAGTGCTAGAGATCCGACTAGCGTTTACGAGCAGTACTTC. Its protein is CSARDPTSVYEQYF.

In the case of this clonotype: The junction and the germline gene differ at one end; a read error may be behind it. The chain is built from TRBV11-2 and TRBJ2-7; TRBD1 agrees at 9 bases. Germline-derived CDR1 and CDR2 are SGHAT and FQNNGV. The length of the CDR3 is 17 residues. CDR3 sequence: CASSPRGQGFLLYAQYF. The CDR3 DNA reads as TGTGCCAGCAGCCCTAGAGGACAGGGGTTTCTATTGTACGCGCAGTACTTC. Combining the CDR3 with reference TRBV11-2 and TRBJ2-7 gives the whole variable domain EAGVAQSPRYKIIEKRQSVAFWCNPISGHATLYWYQQILGQGPKLLIQFQNNGVVDDSQLPKDRFSAERLKGVDSTLKIQPAKLEDSAVYLCASSPRGQGFLLYAQYFGPGTRLTVT.

This clonotype was found many times. The chain recombines TRBV5-1 with TRBJ2-2; tentatively, D is TRBD2 (5 bases). Germline V gene sequence: CDR1 SGHRS, CDR2 YFSETQ. CDR3 length: 13 amino acids. Between the trimmed V and J ends, which lost 0 bases and 7 bases, there was a span of 7 bases. CDR3 protein: CASSLGENGELFF. The CDR3 DNA sequence: TGCGCCAGCAGCTTGGGGGAGAACGGGGAGCTGTTTTTT. Drawing the rest from reference TRBV5-1 and TRBJ2-2, the complete variable domain is KAGVTQTPRYLIKTRGQQVTLSCSPISGHRSVSWYQQTPGQGLQFLFEYFSETQRNKGNFPGRFSGRQFSNSRSEMNVSTLELGDSALYLCASSLGENGELFFGEGSRLTVL.

The chain links TRBV2 to TRBJ2-7, with 13 positions matching TRBD2. The J call may be mistaken, given a closer DNA end match to TRBJ2-1. Germline lookup yields CDR1 SNHLY and CDR2 FYNNEI. CDR3 length: 15 amino acids. The CDR3 is CASRTGTSGNPEQFF. Written as DNA, the CDR3 is TGTGCCAGCAGGACCGGGACTAGCGGGAATCCTGAGCAGTTCTTC.

This clonotype was picked up many times. This chain uses TRBV2 with TRBJ1-2; weak D call: TRBD1 (6 bases). Germline CDR1 reads SNHLY; CDR2 reads FYNNEI. V gave up 2 bases and J gave up 7 bases, with 8 bases separating them. The CDR3 covers 12 residues. Here the CDR3 reads CASSEPGAGYTF. The CDR3 DNA is TGTGCCAGCAGTGAACCGGGGGCTGGCTACACCTTC. The complete variable domain, with remaining parts taken from reference TRBV2 and TRBJ1-2, reads EPEVTQTPSHQVTQMGQEVILRCVPISNHLYFYWYRQILGQKVEFLVSFYNNEISEKSEIFDDQFSVERPDGSNFTLKIRSTKLEDSAMYFCASSEPGAGYTFGSGTRLTVV.

This clonotype has a count of ten or more. The chain recombines TRBV7-9 with TRBJ1-1; possible D gene TRBD1, 5 bases. Germline V gene data show CDR1 as SEHNR and CDR2 as FQNEAQ (reference sequence). The CDR3 totals 13 residues. Trimming left V 6 bases short and J 7 bases short, with 15 bases between. The CDR3 spells CASSHTGFHEAFF. CDR3 DNA: TGTGCCAGCAGTCATACAGGCTTCCATGAAGCTTTCTTT. The variable domain in full, completed from reference TRBV7-9 and TRBJ1-1, reads DTGVSQNPRHKITKRGQNVTFRCDPISEHNRLYWYRQTLGQGPEFLTYFQNEAQLEKSRLLSDRFSAERPKGSFSTLEIQRTEQGDSAMYLCASSHTGFHEAFFGQGTRLTVV.

This clonotype was detected only a few times. This chain connects TRBV12-5 to TRBJ2-7; a possible D gene is TRBD1 (6 bases). The CDR3 spans 15 residues. V was trimmed by 0 bases and J by 4 bases, leaving 13 bases between them. CDR1 LGHNT and CDR2 FRNRAP come from the germline V gene. In DNA form, the CDR3 reads TGTGCTAGTGGTTTGGTAATCTCAGGGGAGTACGAGCAGTACTTC. This translates into CASGLVISGEYEQYF.

The chain carries TRBV25-1 and TRBJ2-2; 8 bases are a match to TRBD2. The CDR3 covers 18 residues. V shed 6 bases and J 0 bases; nucleotides not matched to a gene: 12. CDR1 and CDR2 (germline): MGHDK, SYGVNS. CDR3 sequence reads: CASSSGGGGLPNTGELFF. CDR3 DNA sequence: TGTGCCAGCAGCTCCGGGGGGGGGGGGCTCCCGAACACCGGGGAGCTGTTTTTT.